Sequencing of this TCR beta chain was carried out in a study of cytomegalovirus exposure and HLA in healthy donors. Study outcomes and limitations: According to reports, the classifier identified cytomegalovirus status with high specificity and sensitivity.

Details on this clone: Its target is not known.

Produced via immunoSEQ multiplex PCR; TCRdb's table is partial and in-frame only. Here the sample spans roughly 310,000 clones, approximately 91% being singletons. V lost 7 bases and J lost 1, with 14 bases in between. The germline V gene encodes CDR1 MNHEY and CDR2 SVGAGI. This CDR3 spans 15 amino acids. Sample: PBMCs. The source of this sequence is a man aged 25 to 45 in good health and CMV-seronegative. The chain recombines TRBV6-5 with TRBJ1-5; D gene ambiguous. The CDR3 DNA sequence: TGTGCCAGCACCCCGCACTCGGGGAGCAATCAGCCCCAGCATTTT. Protein: CASTPHSGSNQPQHF.